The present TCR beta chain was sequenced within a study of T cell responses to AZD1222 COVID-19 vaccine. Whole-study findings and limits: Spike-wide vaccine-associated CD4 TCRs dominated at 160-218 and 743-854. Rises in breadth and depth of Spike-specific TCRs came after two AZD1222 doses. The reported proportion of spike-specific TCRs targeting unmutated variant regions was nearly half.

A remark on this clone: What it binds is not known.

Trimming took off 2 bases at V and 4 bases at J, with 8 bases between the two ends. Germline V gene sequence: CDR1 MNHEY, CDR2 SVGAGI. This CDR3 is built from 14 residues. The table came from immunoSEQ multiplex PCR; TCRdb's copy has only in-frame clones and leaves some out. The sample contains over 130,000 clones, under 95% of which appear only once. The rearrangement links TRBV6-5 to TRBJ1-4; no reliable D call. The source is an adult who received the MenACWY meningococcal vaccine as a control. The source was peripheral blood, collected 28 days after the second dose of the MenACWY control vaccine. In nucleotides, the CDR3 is TGTGCCAGCAGTTACGGGCAGGTTAATGAAAAACTGTTTTTT. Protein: CASSYGQVNEKLFF.